Listed below are T cell receptor beta chains from one sample, sequenced in a study of cytomegalovirus exposure and HLA in healthy donors. Sequenced by immunoSEQ multiplex PCR; TCRdb stores in-frame clones only, minus some. The repertoire holds roughly 90,000 clones, with approximately 84% as singletons. The sample consisted of PBMCs. Source of these receptors: a man between 18 and 35 years old in good health and CMV-seronegative. CDR3s include the opening cysteine and the closing phenylalanine or tryptophan. A D gene is named only where the DNA matches it firmly. The size field is filled for only some rows; it gives once, few, many or a size class.

>NA|NA|TRBV5-4|TRBJ2-1
TGTGCCAGCACCAGCTCCTACAATGAGCAGTTCTTC
CASTSSYNEQFF
>NA|NA|TRBV6-1|TRBJ1-1
TGTGCCAGCAGTGAACCGGGGTCAGACATGAACACTGAAGCTTTCTTT
CASSEPGSDMNTEAFF
>NA|NA|TRBV6-1|TRBJ1-6
TGTGCCAGCAGTGAAGCCTCCGGCAGGGGCTCACCCCTCCACTTT
CASSEASGRGSPLHF
>NA|NA|TRBV27|TRBJ1-2
TGTGCCAGCAGTTTATCTTCAGGGAACTATGGCTACACCTTC
CASSLSSGNYGYTF
>TRBD1|NA|TRBV18|TRBJ2-4
TGTGCCAGCTCACCGTCGACAGGGAGCATTCAGTACTTC
CASSPSTGSIQYF
>NA|NA|TRBV9|TRBJ1-4
TGTGCCAGCAGCCTCGACCCTTACCAGGGAGGAGAAAAACTGTTTTTT
CASSLDPYQGGEKLFF
>NA|NA|TRBV7-9|TRBJ2-1
TGTGCCAGCAGCCCCAACTACAATGAGCAGTTCTTC
CASSPNYNEQFF
>NA|NA|TRBV11-2|TRBJ2-1
TGTGCCAGCAGCCCATCAGGAGGAGGCCGTCTCAATGAGCAGTTCTTC
CASSPSGGGRLNEQFF
>TRBD2|NA|TRBV5-1|TRBJ2-1
TGCGCCAGCAGCTTTAACCCTCCCGGGACTAGCGGGAGTGAAGAGCAGTTCTTC
CASSFNPPGTSGSEEQFF
>TRBD2|NA|TRBV6-1|TRBJ2-1
TGTGCCAGCAAGACTAGCGGGAGAAACGGTGAGCAGTTCTTC
CASKTSGRNGEQFF
>TRBD2|NA|TRBV5-4|TRBJ2-1
TGTGCCAGCAGCCTCGGGACTAGCGGGGCTCGTGAGCAGTTCTTC
CASSLGTSGAREQFF
>TRBD1|few|TRBV5-4|TRBJ2-7
TGTGCCAGCAGGGTGGGACAGGGGTCGTCCTACGAGCAGTACTTC
CASRVGQGSSYEQYF
>TRBD1|NA|TRBV5-8|TRBJ1-2
TGTGCCAGCAGCTTAGGGGGCAGCCGAACCTATGGCTACACCTTC
CASSLGGSRTYGYTF
>NA|NA|TRBV6-5|TRBJ2-6
TGTGCCAGCAGTTACTCTAGGGGGACTGGGGCCAACGTCCTGACTTTC
CASSYSRGTGANVLTF
>NA|NA|TRBV5-1|TRBJ2-1
TGCGCCAGCAGCTTAACAGGGCTGACTGTCAATGAGCAGTTCTTC
CASSLTGLTVNEQFF
>TRBD2|NA|TRBV2|TRBJ2-7
TGTGCCAGCACCCCGGGGGGACCCCCCTACTTC
CASTPGGPPYF
>NA|NA|TRBV19|TRBJ2-1
TGTGCCAGTAGTTACCCATTGCGGCTAGCTGGTGAGCAGTTCTTC
CASSYPLRLAGEQFF
>TRBD2|once|TRBV28|TRBJ2-3
TGTGCCAGCAACCCTAGCGGGAGGTCATCCGCAGATACGCAGTATTTT
CASNPSGRSSADTQYF
>NA|NA|TRBV7-9|TRBJ1-2
TGTGCCAGCAGCTTAGGTTGGGGGACACAAAGAAAAGATGGCTACACCTTC
CASSLGWGTQRKDGYTF
>NA|NA|TRBV6-5|TRBJ1-1
TGTGCCAGCAGTTACTCCCGGGGGAACACTGAAGCTTTCTTT
CASSYSRGNTEAFF
>TRBD2|NA|TRBV6-5|TRBJ2-1
TGTGCCAGCAGCGTTGGACTAGCGGGGACAAATGAGCAGTTCTTC
CASSVGLAGTNEQFF
>TRBD1|NA|TRBV5-4|TRBJ2-5
TGTGCCAGCAGCTTCGGGGGACAGGGGGCTGGGGAGACCCAGTACTTC
CASSFGGQGAGETQYF
>TRBD1|NA|TRBV27|TRBJ1-1
TGTGCCAGCAGTCCGCGGACAGGTTCGAACACTGAAGCTTTCTTT
CASSPRTGSNTEAFF
>NA|NA|TRBV5-8|TRBJ2-1
TGTGCCAGCACCCTGGGGGGTTTCTCCTACAATGAGCAGTTCTTC
CASTLGGFSYNEQFF
>NA|few|TRBV6-5|TRBJ1-4
TGTGCCAGCAGTTACACAGGGATCAATGAAAAACTGTTTTTT
CASSYTGINEKLFF
>NA|once|TRBV5-4|TRBJ1-1
TGTGCCAGCAGCTTGGGGACAGCCCTTTACACTGAAGCTTTCTTT
CASSLGTALYTEAFF
>TRBD1|NA|TRBV5-1|TRBJ2-1
TGCGCCAGCAGCTTGGAAGGGACAGCCGGAGAGCAGTTCTTC
CASSLEGTAGEQFF
>TRBD1|NA|TRBV15|TRBJ2-5
TGTGCCACCAGCGACCTTAGGACCTCCGGGACAGGGCAAGAGACCCAGTACTTC
CATSDLRTSGTGQETQYF
>TRBD2|NA|TRBV7-3|TRBJ2-1
TGTGCCAGCAGCTCCCTCGTGGGACTAGCGGGACGCTCCTACAATGAGCAGTTCTTC
CASSSLVGLAGRSYNEQFF
>TRBD1|NA|TRBV15|TRBJ1-2
TGTGCCACCAGCAGAGCGCAGACAGGGACCTATGGCTACACCTTC
CATSRAQTGTYGYTF
>NA|NA|TRBV10-1|TRBJ2-2
TGCGCCAGCAGTTACTCGAACACCGGGGAGCTGTTTTTT
CASSYSNTGELFF
>NA|NA|TRBV7-2|TRBJ2-2
TGTGCCAGCAGCCCCAGGGGGGAGAACACCGGGGAGCTGTTTTTT
CASSPRGENTGELFF
>TRBD1|NA|TRBV5-6|TRBJ2-7
TGTGCCAGCAGCTTCGGGACAGGCTCCTACGAGCAGTACTTC
CASSFGTGSYEQYF
>NA|NA|TRBV6-6|TRBJ1-1
TGTGCCAGCAAATCATTAGTTTCCCCCGACACCACTGAAGCTTTCTTT
CASKSLVSPDTTEAFF
>NA|NA|TRBV7-9|TRBJ1-5
TGTGCCAGCAGCTTTACAGGCCCCAGCCCATATAGCAATCAGCCCCAGCATTTT
CASSFTGPSPYSNQPQHF
>NA|NA|TRBV9|TRBJ1-1
TGTGCCAGCAGCCTAAACAGGGTAGACACTGAAGCTTTCTTT
CASSLNRVDTEAFF
>NA|once|TRBV29-1|TRBJ2-7
TGCAGCGCCTCGGGACACACCTACGAGCAGTACTTC
CSASGHTYEQYF
>NA|NA|TRBV7-9|TRBJ2-7
TGTGCCAGCAGTCATGACAGTGGCGGACCCTACGAGCAGTACTTC
CASSHDSGGPYEQYF
>NA|NA|TRBV5-1|TRBJ2-3
TGCGCCAGCAGGCCCGGGGGTGATACGCAGTATTTT
CASRPGGDTQYF
>NA|NA|TRBV14|TRBJ2-2
TGTGCCAGCAGCGGCGGAGGGGCTGTTAGGACCGGGGAGCTGTTTTTT
CASSGGGAVRTGELFF
>TRBD2|NA|TRBV27|TRBJ2-1
TGTGCCAGCAGTTTAATAGCGGGAGGGCATGAGCAGTTCTTC
CASSLIAGGHEQFF
>TRBD1|once|TRBV29-1|TRBJ1-2
TGCAGCGTTGGATCCGACAGGGGAGTTGGGGGCTACACCTTC
CSVGSDRGVGGYTF
>TRBD1|NA|TRBV19|TRBJ2-7
TGTGCCAGTAGTAGGACAGGGGGCTGGTACGAGCAGTACTTC
CASSRTGGWYEQYF
>TRBD2|NA|TRBV9|TRBJ2-5
TGTGCCAGCAGCGTAGGGGGAGCGGGAGAGGAGACCCAGTACTTC
CASSVGGAGEETQYF
>TRBD1|NA|TRBV6-1|TRBJ1-2
TGTGCCAGCATTTTAGACAGGGGCCTAAACTATGGCTACACCTTC
CASILDRGLNYGYTF
>TRBD1|NA|TRBV10-1|TRBJ1-4
TGCGCCAGCAGTGAGGGACAGGGATTGAGTGAAAAACTGTTTTTT
CASSEGQGLSEKLFF
>NA|once|TRBV5-6|TRBJ1-4
TGTGCCAGCAGCTCCGGTAACAGGGTGGGAAATGAAAAACTGTTTTTT
CASSSGNRVGNEKLFF
>TRBD2|NA|TRBV30|TRBJ2-5
TGTGCCTGGGGATTCCAAGCGGGAGGGCAAGAGACCCAGTACTTC
CAWGFQAGGQETQYF
>NA|NA|TRBV6-5|TRBJ1-2
TGTGCCAGCATCCATACTGGTGGCTACACCTTC
CASIHTGGYTF
>NA|NA|TRBV5-4|TRBJ1-1
TGTGCCAGCACGCCGCGGGGCCTGGGCACTGAAGCTTTCTTT
CASTPRGLGTEAFF